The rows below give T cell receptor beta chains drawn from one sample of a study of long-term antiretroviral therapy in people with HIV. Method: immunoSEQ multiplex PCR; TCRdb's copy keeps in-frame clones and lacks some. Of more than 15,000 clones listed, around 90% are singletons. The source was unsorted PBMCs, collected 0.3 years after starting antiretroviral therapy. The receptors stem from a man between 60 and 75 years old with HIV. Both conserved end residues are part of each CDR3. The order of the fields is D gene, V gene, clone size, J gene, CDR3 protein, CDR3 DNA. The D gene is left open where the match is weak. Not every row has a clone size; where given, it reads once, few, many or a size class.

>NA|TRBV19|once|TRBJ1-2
CASSKRGDYGYTF
TGTGCCAGTAGTAAGAGGGGGGACTATGGCTACACCTTC
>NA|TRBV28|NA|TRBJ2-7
CASSAPGQGLYEQYF
TGTGCCAGCAGTGCACCTGGGCAGGGGTTATACGAGCAGTACTTC
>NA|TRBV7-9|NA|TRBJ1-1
CASSLEGRNTEAFF
TGTGCCAGCAGCTTAGAGGGGAGGAACACTGAAGCTTTCTTT
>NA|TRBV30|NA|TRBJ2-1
CAWSVGGSSYNEQFF
TGTGCCTGGAGTGTAGGGGGAAGCTCCTACAATGAGCAGTTCTTC
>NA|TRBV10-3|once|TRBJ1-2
CAISGDPGDYGYTF
TGTGCCATCAGTGGGGACCCGGGTGACTATGGCTACACCTTC
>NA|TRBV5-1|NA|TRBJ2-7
CASSLDTIYEQYF
TGCGCCAGCAGCTTAGACACCATCTACGAGCAGTACTTC
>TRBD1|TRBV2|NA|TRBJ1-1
CASSVARGDTEAFF
TGTGCCAGCAGTGTCGCCAGGGGGGACACTGAAGCTTTCTTT
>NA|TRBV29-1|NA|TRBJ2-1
CSVGSQRTYNEQFF
TGCAGCGTTGGTTCTCAGCGGACCTACAATGAGCAGTTCTTC
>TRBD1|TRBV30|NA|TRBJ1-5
CAWSAGQGTNQPQHF
TGTGCCTGGAGTGCTGGACAGGGAACGAATCAGCCCCAGCATTTT
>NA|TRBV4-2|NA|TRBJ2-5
CASSQGSSGKETQYF
TGTGCCAGCAGCCAAGGAAGTAGCGGTAAAGAGACCCAGTACTTC
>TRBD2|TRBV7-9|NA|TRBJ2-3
CASSWGTSAQYTQYF
TGTGCCAGCAGCTGGGGGACTAGCGCTCAGTATACGCAGTATTTT
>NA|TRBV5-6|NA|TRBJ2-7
CASSLGGGAYYEQYF
TGTGCCAGCAGCTTAGGTGGGGGGGCCTACTACGAGCAGTACTTC
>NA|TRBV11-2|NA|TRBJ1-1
CASSLQGFGDTEAFF
TGTGCCAGCAGCCTACAGGGTTTCGGGGACACTGAAGCTTTCTTT
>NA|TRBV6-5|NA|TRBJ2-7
CASSYVADTAYEQYF
TGTGCCAGCAGTTACGTCGCAGATACTGCCTACGAGCAGTACTTC
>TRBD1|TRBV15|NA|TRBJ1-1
CATSRDRGQTNTEAFF
TGTGCCACCAGCAGAGACCGGGGACAGACGAACACTGAAGCTTTCTTT
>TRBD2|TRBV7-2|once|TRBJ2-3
CASSSTSGGAGTDTQYF
TGTGCCAGCAGCTCTACTAGCGGGGGGGCCGGCACAGATACGCAGTATTTT
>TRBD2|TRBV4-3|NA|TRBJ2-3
CASSLSGGAVAQYF
TGCGCCAGCAGCCTCAGCGGGGGGGCCGTAGCGCAGTATTTT
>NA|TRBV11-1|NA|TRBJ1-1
CASSLGGIRNTEAFF
TGTGCCAGCAGCTTAGGAGGAATACGAAACACTGAAGCTTTCTTT
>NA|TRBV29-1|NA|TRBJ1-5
CSVETNSNQPQHF
TGCAGCGTTGAAACAAATAGCAATCAGCCCCAGCATTTT
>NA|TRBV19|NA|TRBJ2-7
CASSIFGHYEQYF
TGTGCCAGTAGTATCTTCGGACATTACGAGCAGTACTTC
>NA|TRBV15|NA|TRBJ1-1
CATSRDWQNTEAFF
TGTGCCACCAGCAGAGATTGGCAGAACACTGAAGCTTTCTTT
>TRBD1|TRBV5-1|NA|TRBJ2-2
CASRWGQGAPNTGELFF
TGCGCCAGCAGGTGGGGACAGGGGGCCCCGAACACCGGGGAGCTGTTTTTT
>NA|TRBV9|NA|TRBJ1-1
CASTPGPLDTEAFF
TGTGCCAGCACCCCAGGGCCGCTTGATACTGAAGCTTTCTTT
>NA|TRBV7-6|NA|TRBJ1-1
CASSLGGSSNTEAFF
TGTGCCAGCAGCTTAGGGGGCAGTTCGAACACTGAAGCTTTCTTT
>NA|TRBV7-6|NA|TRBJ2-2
CASSLQRVPGELFF
TGTGCCAGCAGCTTACAAAGAGTTCCCGGGGAGCTGTTTTTT
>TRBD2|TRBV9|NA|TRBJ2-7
CASTAGDPYEQYF
TGTGCCAGCACCGCGGGAGACCCTTACGAGCAGTACTTC
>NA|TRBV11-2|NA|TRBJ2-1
CASSFLPGGSSYNEQFF
TGTGCCAGCAGCTTCCTCCCTGGGGGGAGCTCCTACAATGAGCAGTTCTTC
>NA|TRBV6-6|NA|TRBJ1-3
CASEQAHGNTIYF
TGTGCCAGCGAACAGGCACATGGAAACACCATATATTTT
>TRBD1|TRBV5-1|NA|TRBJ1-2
CASTQRGQGSANYGYTF
TGCGCCAGCACTCAGCGGGGACAGGGTTCCGCTAACTATGGCTACACCTTC
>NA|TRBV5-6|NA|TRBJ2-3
CASSRDARQYF
TGTGCCAGCAGCCGGGACGCCCGGCAGTATTTT
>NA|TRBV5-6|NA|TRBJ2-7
CASSLGDTSHEQYF
TGTGCCAGCAGCTTGGGTGACACTAGCCACGAGCAGTACTTC
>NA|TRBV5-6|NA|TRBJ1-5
CASSPRLGNQPQHF
TGTGCCAGCAGCCCCCGACTTGGCAATCAGCCCCAGCATTTT
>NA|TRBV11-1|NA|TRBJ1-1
CASSGGLGDTEAFF
TGTGCCAGCAGTGGGGGTCTAGGGGACACTGAAGCTTTCTTT
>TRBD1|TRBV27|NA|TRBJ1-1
CASRLTGENTEAFF
TGTGCCAGCAGACTCACAGGGGAAAACACTGAAGCTTTCTTT
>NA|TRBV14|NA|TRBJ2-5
CASSPLTVELETQYF
TGTGCCAGCAGCCCTCTGACAGTTGAGTTAGAGACCCAGTACTTC
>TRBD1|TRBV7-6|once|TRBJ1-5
CASSLTGTARPRFFNQPQHF
TGTGCCAGCAGCTTAACGGGGACAGCCAGGCCGAGGTTCTTCAATCAGCCCCAGCATTTT
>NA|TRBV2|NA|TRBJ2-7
CASSATGTSYEQYF
TGTGCCAGCAGTGCTACCGGGACCTCCTACGAGCAGTACTTC
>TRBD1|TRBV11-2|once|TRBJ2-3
CASSDQGVGTDTQYF
TGTGCCAGCAGCGACCAGGGGGTCGGCACAGATACGCAGTATTTT
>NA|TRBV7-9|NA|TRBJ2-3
CAITSRGKGEYTQYF
TGTGCCATCACGAGTCGGGGGAAGGGGGAGTATACGCAGTATTTT
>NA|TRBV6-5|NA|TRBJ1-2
CASSYILGTPMYGYTF
TGTGCCAGCAGTTACATATTAGGGACGCCAATGTATGGCTACACCTTC